This entry concerns a single T cell receptor (beta chain). Its target is not known. This specimen belongs to a study of T cell responses to AZD1222 COVID-19 vaccine. The study, taken as a whole, reports: Among spike-specific TCRs, nearly half reportedly target unmutated variant regions. The study found Spike-specific TCR breadth and depth rose after two AZD1222 doses. It was only five to seven AZD1222 recipients who were seropositive at baseline. Most donors were white British, females outnumbered males, and clonal diversity was possibly underestimated.

Sequencing used immunoSEQ multiplex PCR; TCRdb keeps in-frame clones, though not all of them. The sample holds 130,000 or so clones, around 91% seen once. The sequencing here drew on peripheral blood, taken on day 0 of AZD1222 vaccination. The TCR comes from an adult in good health.

The CDR3 is CAWRGQGVAKLFF. For the CDR3, the DNA is TGTGCCTGGAGAGGGCAGGGGGTAGCAAAACTGTTTTTT. This chain joins TRBV30 and TRBJ1-4, with 7 bases lining up with TRBD1. The CDR3 totals 13 residues. Germline CDR1 is GTSNPN and CDR2 is SVGIG (reference sequence). The junction had 8 bases not matched to a gene; V was cut back by 3 bases and J by 10 bases.